This T cell receptor beta chain originates from a study of shared clonotypes between healthy human individuals. General study findings and limits: Blood was the only sampled material, and tissue repertoires likely differ.

With respect to this clone: Its antigen remains unidentified.

In germline, CDR1 is SGDLS, CDR2 YYNGEE. The CDR3 length is 15 residues. V shed 4 bases and J shed 0 bases, with 14 bases lying between them. Sequencing was performed with immunoSEQ multiplex PCR; in TCRdb, only in-frame clones are kept and a portion is missing. In the table there are roughly 2 million clones, roughly 95% of which are singletons. Terminally differentiated effector memory CD45RA+ cells were left out of the naive CD8 fraction, which was CD45RO-negative and positively selected for CCR7. The healthy adult donors were HIV-negative and reported no recent acute infections or vaccinations. The source of this sequence is a man aged 18 to 30 in good health. The source material was naive CD8+ T cells sorted from blood. The V and J genes are TRBV9 and TRBJ2-7, with a weak D call TRBD2 (5 bases). CDR3 nucleotides: TGTGCCAGCAGCCCCCGGCTAGCAGACTCCTACGAGCAGTACTTC. Protein sequence: CASSPRLADSYEQYF.